Listed below are T cell receptor beta chains from one sample, sequenced in a study of blood T cell repertoires in COVID-19. The protocol was immunoSEQ multiplex PCR, while the TCRdb copy is restricted to in-frame clones and leaves out a portion. The sample lists 50,000 to 70,000 clones; approximately 84% were seen once. The specimen was peripheral blood. The source is a man aged 65 to 79 with active COVID-19. The CDR3 runs from the conserved cysteine through the conserved F or W. A D gene is named only where the DNA matches it firmly. Only some rows state a clone size, as once, few, many or a class for expanded clones.

j_gene: TRBJ1-2; v_gene: TRBV20-1; d_gene: NA; abundance: NA; CDR3aa: CSASYREVYGYTF
j_gene: TRBJ2-1; v_gene: TRBV4-2; d_gene: NA; abundance: NA; CDR3aa: CASSEVPTRIAYNEQFF
j_gene: TRBJ2-1; v_gene: TRBV9; d_gene: TRBD2; abundance: NA; CDR3aa: CASSVVGSGRVNEQFF
j_gene: TRBJ1-6; v_gene: TRBV30; d_gene: NA; abundance: NA; CDR3aa: CAWTDSDNSPLHF
j_gene: TRBJ2-7; v_gene: TRBV27; d_gene: NA; abundance: NA; CDR3aa: CASSLLAGLNYEQYF
j_gene: TRBJ2-7; v_gene: TRBV6-1; d_gene: TRBD2; abundance: NA; CDR3aa: CASSEGGGLPGEQYF
j_gene: TRBJ2-5; v_gene: TRBV3-1/TRBV3-2; d_gene: NA; abundance: NA; CDR3aa: CASTKDLGPKVETQYF
j_gene: TRBJ1-2; v_gene: TRBV16; d_gene: NA; abundance: NA; CDR3aa: CASSWTANYGYTF
j_gene: TRBJ2-3; v_gene: TRBV11-2; d_gene: NA; abundance: NA; CDR3aa: CASSLRINTDTQYF
j_gene: TRBJ2-1; v_gene: TRBV27; d_gene: TRBD2; abundance: once; CDR3aa: CASSSSGLAGPYNEQFF
j_gene: TRBJ2-1; v_gene: TRBV21-1; d_gene: NA; abundance: once; CDR3aa: CASGRDRGLRRPYNEQFF
j_gene: TRBJ1-4; v_gene: TRBV5-1; d_gene: TRBD1; abundance: NA; CDR3aa: CASSPSTGGEKLFF
j_gene: TRBJ1-5; v_gene: TRBV19; d_gene: NA; abundance: NA; CDR3aa: CASSDSGGDQPQHF
j_gene: TRBJ2-5; v_gene: TRBV7-9; d_gene: TRBD2; abundance: NA; CDR3aa: CASSFPGLAGGETQYF
j_gene: TRBJ1-5; v_gene: TRBV9; d_gene: NA; abundance: NA; CDR3aa: CASSTDYNQPQHF
j_gene: TRBJ2-4; v_gene: TRBV18; d_gene: TRBD1; abundance: NA; CDR3aa: CASSPLGQGAAIQYF
j_gene: TRBJ1-2; v_gene: TRBV6-2/TRBV6-3; d_gene: NA; abundance: NA; CDR3aa: CASSYGGRGDYGYTF
j_gene: TRBJ2-3; v_gene: TRBV5-5; d_gene: TRBD2; abundance: NA; CDR3aa: CASSSGTSGPIGTDTQYF
j_gene: TRBJ1-2; v_gene: TRBV4-1; d_gene: TRBD1; abundance: NA; CDR3aa: CASSQGSTGGYGYTF
j_gene: TRBJ2-1; v_gene: TRBV28; d_gene: TRBD1; abundance: NA; CDR3aa: CASRSGTAGHNEQFF
j_gene: TRBJ1-4; v_gene: TRBV6-2/TRBV6-3; d_gene: NA; abundance: NA; CDR3aa: CASSRRGGEKLFF
j_gene: TRBJ2-5; v_gene: TRBV2; d_gene: TRBD2; abundance: NA; CDR3aa: CASRVASGNQETQYF
j_gene: TRBJ2-7; v_gene: TRBV11-2; d_gene: NA; abundance: NA; CDR3aa: CASSPGGEQYF
j_gene: TRBJ2-5; v_gene: TRBV5-1; d_gene: TRBD1; abundance: NA; CDR3aa: CASSLGTGGETQYF
j_gene: TRBJ2-1; v_gene: TRBV6-6; d_gene: NA; abundance: once; CDR3aa: CASNAGFKSPNEQFF
j_gene: TRBJ2-5; v_gene: TRBV2; d_gene: NA; abundance: NA; CDR3aa: CASSDNSPVETQYF
j_gene: TRBJ1-6; v_gene: TRBV4-3; d_gene: NA; abundance: NA; CDR3aa: CASSQENYNSALHF
j_gene: TRBJ2-5; v_gene: TRBV6-5; d_gene: TRBD2; abundance: NA; CDR3aa: CASSYSTSGRRETQYF
j_gene: TRBJ1-5; v_gene: TRBV19; d_gene: NA; abundance: NA; CDR3aa: CASSWRVGNQPQHF
j_gene: TRBJ2-4; v_gene: TRBV19; d_gene: NA; abundance: NA; CDR3aa: CASSGVGAKNIQYF
j_gene: TRBJ2-3; v_gene: TRBV19; d_gene: NA; abundance: NA; CDR3aa: CASSISRGPGTDTQYF
j_gene: TRBJ1-3; v_gene: TRBV7-2; d_gene: TRBD1; abundance: NA; CDR3aa: CASSTAGTGGNTIYF
j_gene: TRBJ2-7; v_gene: TRBV5-1; d_gene: TRBD1; abundance: once; CDR3aa: CASSRQGDSYEQYF
j_gene: TRBJ2-3; v_gene: TRBV5-1; d_gene: NA; abundance: NA; CDR3aa: CASSLGLSSDTQYF
j_gene: TRBJ1-4; v_gene: TRBV14; d_gene: TRBD1; abundance: once; CDR3aa: CASSPIAGQTRSTEKLFF
j_gene: TRBJ1-4; v_gene: TRBV6-9; d_gene: TRBD1; abundance: NA; CDR3aa: CALQGGEKLFF
j_gene: TRBJ2-2; v_gene: TRBV7-7; d_gene: NA; abundance: NA; CDR3aa: CASSLDIGYTGELFF
j_gene: TRBJ2-4; v_gene: TRBV7-8; d_gene: NA; abundance: NA; CDR3aa: CASSLVERAAQYF
j_gene: TRBJ2-7; v_gene: TRBV2; d_gene: TRBD1; abundance: NA; CDR3aa: CASRRDREINEQYF
j_gene: TRBJ1-1; v_gene: TRBV12-3/TRBV12-4; d_gene: NA; abundance: NA; CDR3aa: CASSFGGGTEAFF
j_gene: TRBJ2-1; v_gene: TRBV5-6; d_gene: TRBD2; abundance: NA; CDR3aa: CASSYRAGYNEQFF
j_gene: TRBJ2-6; v_gene: TRBV19; d_gene: NA; abundance: few; CDR3aa: CASSRGQSGANVLTF
j_gene: TRBJ1-3; v_gene: TRBV5-1; d_gene: NA; abundance: once; CDR3aa: CASSLSGHTGNTIYF
j_gene: TRBJ2-5; v_gene: TRBV7-2; d_gene: NA; abundance: NA; CDR3aa: CASSIGRGVETQYF
j_gene: TRBJ2-2; v_gene: TRBV27; d_gene: NA; abundance: NA; CDR3aa: CASSRGMNTGELFF
j_gene: TRBJ2-3; v_gene: TRBV7-2; d_gene: TRBD2; abundance: NA; CDR3aa: CASRHTPGGRTDTQYF
j_gene: TRBJ1-2; v_gene: TRBV27; d_gene: TRBD1; abundance: NA; CDR3aa: CASSLGPSTGTDGYTF